The following is a T cell receptor (beta chain) sequence with its context. This clonotype came up a few times. What this receptor recognizes is not known. Base qualities are missing; no much larger clone stands one base away. This sample is part of a study of T cells after yellow fever vaccination (dated by TCRdb to about 2019). Background for the entire study: The SMART-Seq v4 Ultra Low Input RNA kit was used to prepare libraries from fractions with low cell numbers. To track T-cell clones before and after primary and booster YFV17D yellow fever vaccination, bulk TCR alpha and beta repertoires were sequenced longitudinally. The cohort comprised two healthy male donors, one aged 18 to 29 and one aged 30 to 40 years. Bulk PBMC replicates and cell subsets were isolated from blood drawn at multiple timepoints before and after both primary and secondary immunization. General conclusions and limits of the study: Because the study included only a couple of donors, the extent to which the findings can be generalized is limited. Because abundant contaminating clonotypes from the bulk population could be contained in FACS-sorted repertoires, computational filtering was required. A small fraction of clonotypes appeared in both the CD4 and CD8 compartments, likely as a result of convergent recombination. The secondary T-cell response was found to be weaker but faster than the primary response, with a peak reached on day 5 rather than on day 15. Most clones expanded after primary vaccination (around 96% of CD4 and 70% to 90% of CD8) were re-detected after the booster, suggesting that broad memory maintenance occurred.

The sample's treatment or condition, from its label and the paper: live attenuated yellow fever vaccine strain. Two biological replicates of bulk PBMCs were collected at each blood-draw timepoint. PBMCs were isolated from peripheral blood using a standard Ficoll-Paque protocol. RNA was extracted with TriZol from bulk PBMCs, CD4 and CD8 fractions, and dextramer-positive and dextramer-negative fractions. V drops 5 bases and J drops 5 bases, leaving 15 bases in between. CDR1 and CDR2 are read off the germline V gene (reference sequence) as SEHNR and FQNEAQ. CDR3 length: 15 amino acids, cysteine to phenylalanine. Only CDR3 DNA is held: 45 bases, read in frame from base 1. Synthesis of TCR cDNA relied on 5'RACE template switching, a step that introduced a universal primer site along with unique molecular identifiers. cDNA synthesis was primed from both the TCR alpha and TCR beta constant segments. Libraries were amplified in two PCR steps, with sample barcodes and sequencing adapters added in the second step. Sequencing of libraries was done on Illumina HiSeq 2500 (2x100 bp) or NovaSeq (2x150 bp). The original methods were these. Reads were demultiplexed and collapsed into UMI consensus sequences with MIGEC, and V(D)J alignment was performed with MiXCR. Using edgeR on replicate PBMC samples, clonotypes were called vaccine-responding if FDR was below 0.01 and the log2 fold change was above 5 up to day 15. CD4 or CD8 identity was assigned to each bulk clonotype according to whether the clonotype was present at higher abundance in the sequenced CD4 repertoire or the sequenced CD8 repertoire. In-frame beta chains were kept once TCRdb had trimmed the public reads at Q25 with fastp and called clones with MiXCR. Each CDR3 protein gets just one entry, which takes the most common genes and DNA from the rows behind it. These V and J calls derive from TCRdb rather than the authors' analysis. The table for this sample lists 450,000 to 600,000 distinct CDR3 sequences; about 13% of them were counted only once. The ten biggest clones cover about 14% of the sample.

This chain joins TRBV7-9 to TRBJ2-2; no D gene can be assigned with confidence. The material was PBMCs, obtained on the day of the yellow fever booster vaccination. This TCR was sampled from a man under 40 who received the YFV17D yellow fever vaccine. The DNA sequence follows: TGTGCCAGCAGCCTTGCTATGGGAAAGACCGGGGAGCTGTTTTTT. This translates into CASSLAMGKTGELFF.